This T cell receptor (beta chain) was sequenced for a study of early T cells in non-severe SARS-CoV-2 infection. At the level of the study: The sequenced material was bulk RNA from unsorted whole blood, and its chains were unpaired.

As concerns this clonotype: Its specificity is unknown. The junction shows a germline mismatch at one end, possibly a read error.

The V gene's germline CDR1 is SGHAT and CDR2 FQNNGV. The length of the CDR3 is 16 residues. Points from the study as a whole: Clonotype matching in VDJdb favored anti-spike CD8 responses and did not capture private and CD4 specificities.

Separate cDNA molecules each had unique molecular identifiers attached to them. TCRdb processed the 5' RACE reads anew with MiXCR; each CDR3 protein has one entry. The sample lists about 77,000 distinct CDR3 sequences; about 16% were seen once. The sequence was obtained from an adult who was a healthcare worker with PCR-confirmed SARS-CoV-2 infection or an uninfected control (not recorded which). The chain is built from TRBV11-2 and TRBJ2-1, with 10 bases lining up with TRBD2. The sample consisted of whole blood. The CDR3: CASGLGAGGPYNEQFF. Written as DNA, the CDR3 is TGTGCCAGCGGCTTAGGAGCGGGGGGGCCTTACAATGAGCAGTTCTTC.